These T cell receptor beta chains were read from a single sample in a study of T cell responses to AZD1222 COVID-19 vaccine. Using immunoSEQ multiplex PCR, the repertoire was profiled, and TCRdb retains in-frame clones only, with some absent. The sample shows about 170,000 clones, roughly nine tenths of them seen only once. Here the sequenced sample was peripheral blood, taken on day 0 of AZD1222 vaccination. Source of these receptors: an adult in good health. Both conserved end residues are part of each CDR3.

len	j_gene	v_gene	CDR3aa
15	TRBJ2-2	TRBV9	CASSWRQGGSGELFF
18	TRBJ2-7	TRBV11-2	CASSLISLGVRVGHEQYF
13	TRBJ2-7	TRBV10-2	CASTPGGAYEQYF
15	TRBJ1-5	TRBV19	CASSPHQDSNQPQHF
11	TRBJ1-2	TRBV29-1	CSVEGGHGYTF
16	TRBJ2-3	TRBV5-8	CASSSATGTSTDTQYF
14	TRBJ2-7	TRBV4-1	CASSPSGDIYEQYF
15	TRBJ1-1	TRBV3-1/TRBV3-2	CASSQGDRRNTEAFF
13	TRBJ1-1	TRBV4-1	CASSQEREEVAFF
13	TRBJ2-2	TRBV3-1/TRBV3-2	CASRKTYTGELFF
18	TRBJ2-1	TRBV7-9	CASSPSGTSGGFYNEQFF
14	TRBJ2-3	TRBV6-4	CASSDSGGRDTQYF
13	TRBJ2-5	TRBV13	CASSLRIQETQYF
15	TRBJ1-1	TRBV6-5	CASSPESGRNTEAFF
17	TRBJ1-3	TRBV7-9	CASSEEDSGQLLPPRRF
15	TRBJ1-1	TRBV15	CATYEAEDRNTEAFF
13	TRBJ2-2	TRBV2	CASRITKAGELFF
14	TRBJ1-2	TRBV29-1	CSVGTGGNGYGYTF
14	TRBJ2-7	TRBV27	CASSFFGGGYEQYF
13	TRBJ2-3	TRBV6-5	CASRRDSADTQYF
14	TRBJ1-1	TRBV11-3	CASSPGGVNTEAFF
16	TRBJ2-3	TRBV28	CASSPEGLGETDTQYF
13	TRBJ1-2	TRBV25-1	CASSEWGHYGYTF
14	TRBJ1-2	TRBV6-5	CASRKDRQSSGYTF
11	TRBJ1-1	TRBV11-3	CASSLISEAFF